These T cell receptor beta chains were read from a single sample in a study of neurological immune-mediated disorders. MiXCR was run by TCRdb on the 5' RACE reads, yielding one entry per CDR3 protein. In the table there are over 45,000 distinct CDR3 sequences, roughly 3.2% of which are singletons. Sequencing used PBMCs. The source is a woman in her forties or fifties with multiple sclerosis. Each CDR3 is given with its conserved first and last residue. The order of the fields is D gene, V gene, J gene, clone size, CDR3 DNA, CDR3 protein. The D gene is left open where the match is weak. Clone size is not always given. Where it is, it says once, few, many or a class for expanded clones.

>NA|TRBV5-1|TRBJ1-2|many
TGCGCCAGCAGCTTGGATCCGGACAGCTTCTATGGCTACACCTTC
CASSLDPDSFYGYTF
>NA|TRBV4-1|TRBJ1-2|many
TGCGCCAGCAGCCAAGCCAAAAAGGGGATCGGACCTTATGGCTACACCTTC
CASSQAKKGIGPYGYTF
>NA|TRBV6-1|TRBJ2-3|NA
TGTGCCAGCAGTGAAGCGCTTTCGAGTTTTGGGGAAACAGATACGCAGTATTTT
CASSEALSSFGETDTQYF
>NA|TRBV7-2|TRBJ1-1|many
TGTGCCAGCAGCAAAAACGGGATCAGTGGGACTGAAGCTTTCTTT
CASSKNGISGTEAFF
>TRBD1|TRBV20-1|TRBJ1-1|many
TGCAGTGCCGTAGCCATGGACAGGGAACACTCGGAAGCTTTCTTT
CSAVAMDREHSEAFF
>NA|TRBV5-1|TRBJ2-3|many
TGCGCCAGCAGCTCCCTGGGAGATACGCAGTATTTT
CASSSLGDTQYF
>NA|TRBV7-8|TRBJ1-6|NA
TGTGCCAGCAGCTTAGCGCCGGGACTGGGTCGTTCACCCCTCCACTTT
CASSLAPGLGRSPLHF
>NA|TRBV25-1|TRBJ2-1|many
TGTGCCAGCAGTGACCAACTAGCAAATGAGCAGTTCTTC
CASSDQLANEQFF
>TRBD2|TRBV5-1|TRBJ2-1|many
TGCGCCAGCAGCTTGGCCGCCTCTAGCGGGTCCTCCTACAATGAGCAGTTCTTC
CASSLAASSGSSYNEQFF
>TRBD2|TRBV20-1|TRBJ2-1|many
TGCAGTGCCGCTTCGGGGCTAGCGGTTCCACCTGATGAGCAGTTCTTC
CSAASGLAVPPDEQFF
>NA|TRBV20-1|TRBJ2-3|many
TGCAGTGCTAGCAGCGGACGGTCGGACACAGATACGCAGTATTTT
CSASSGRSDTDTQYF
>TRBD1|TRBV11-2|TRBJ2-5|many
TGTGCCAGCAGGGACAGGGGGGAAGAGACCCAGTACTTC
CASRDRGEETQYF
>NA|TRBV2|TRBJ2-6|many
TGTGCCAGCAGTGTGGGACCGGTCTCTGGGGCCAACGTCCTGACTTTC
CASSVGPVSGANVLTF
>TRBD2|TRBV20-1|TRBJ2-3|many
TGCAGTGCTAGAGGGACCGGGACTAGCGGGGGCGGTAATACAGATACGCAGTATTTT
CSARGTGTSGGGNTDTQYF